The 22 T cell receptor beta chains given below trace back to one sample, sequenced in a study of blood T cells in healthy people across ages. Alongside a J-beta primer mix, a sample-barcoded 5' primer served in a second PCR lasting about 7 to 11 cycles. TCRdb called the 5' RACE reads again in MiXCR, with one record for every CDR3 protein. The table includes hundreds of thousands of distinct CDR3 sequences, approximately 22% detected once. The sample taken for sequencing was blood. Receptors were obtained from an older man in good health.

There are a few counts of this clonotype. The rearrangement joins TRBV6-6 to TRBJ2-7; 9 bases agree with TRBD1. The J call is uncertain, as TRBJ2-5 better fits the DNA end. The CDR3 has 13 amino acids. Germline V gene lookup returns CDR1 MNHNY and CDR2 SVGAGI (reference sequence). CDR3: CASSRDREGTQYF. CDR3 sequence (DNA): TGTGCCAGCAGTCGGGACAGGGAAGGGACCCAGTACTTC.

This clonotype was observed many times. The V call is TRBV7-9, the J call TRBJ1-2; no clear D. Germline V CDR1 and CDR2: SEHNR, FQNEAQ (reference sequence). With 0 bases removed from V and 2 bases from J, the gap between germline ends came to 4 bases. This CDR3 has 13 residues. CDR3 nucleotide sequence: TGTGCCAGCAGCTTAGCGGGAAACTATGGCTACACCTTC. It specifies CASSLAGNYGYTF.

The chain is built from TRBV11-2 and TRBJ1-6; D call uncertain. The ends were cut back, 2 bases at V and 9 bases at J, with 11 bases in the middle. CDR1 and CDR2 from the germline V gene are SGHAT and FQNNGV. This CDR3 contains 14 residues. CDR3 DNA sequence: TGTGCCAGCAGCTTAACCGGAGGGAGTTCACCCCTCCACTTT. It specifies CASSLTGGSSPLHF.

Many counts were recorded for this clonotype. This chain uses TRBV5-5 with TRBJ1-4; TRBD1 matches at 11 bases. The CDR3 extends over 14 amino acids. The trim removed 4 bases at V and 8 bases at J, leaving 4 bases unmatched. CDR1 and CDR2 (germline): SGHKS, YYEKEE (reference sequence). CDR3 protein: CASSDRDRGEKLFF. The CDR3 coding sequence is TGTGCCAGCAGCGACCGGGACAGGGGGGAAAAACTGTTTTTT.

This clonotype was seen only a few times. This sequence joins TRBV20-1 and TRBJ2-2; D is ambiguous. Trimming cost V 2 bases and J 1 base, with 5 bases left between them. There are 13 residues in the CDR3. Germline V gene data show CDR1 as DFQATT and CDR2 as SNEGSKA (reference sequence). CDR3: CSARRQNTGELFF. Here the CDR3 DNA reads TGCAGTGCTAGACGACAGAACACCGGGGAGCTGTTTTTT.

This clonotype was seen many times. In nucleotides, the CDR3 is TGCAGCGTTGAAGAGCAAGAGACCCAGTACTTC. This sequence encodes CSVEEQETQYF. This chain links TRBV29-1 with TRBJ2-5, with D unclear. The germline V gene has CDR1 SQVTM and CDR2 ANQGSEA. The CDR3 has 11 residues. The germline V and J ends were trimmed by 0 bases and 2 bases, with 1 base remaining between them. The entire variable domain, with the rest obtained from reference TRBV29-1 and TRBJ2-5, is as follows: SAVISQKPSRDICQRGTSLTIQCQVDSQVTMMFWYRQQPGQSLTLIATANQGSEATYESGFVIDKFPISRPNLTFSTLTVSNMSPEDSSIYLCSVEEQETQYFGPGTRLLVL.

Only a few counts were recorded for this clonotype. The rearrangement joins TRBV12-3 or TRBV12-4 to TRBJ1-6; the D gene is possibly TRBD1 (6 bases). The CDR3 length is 14 residues. V was trimmed by 3 bases and J by 7 bases, leaving 10 bases between them. CDR3 sequence (DNA): TGTGCCAGCAGTTTCAGGGGTGAGAATTCACCCCTCCACTTT. Amino acid sequence: CASSFRGENSPLHF.

Of note for this clonotype: This sequence may be a read error, since a much larger clone differs from it by one base. The chain employs TRBV27 and TRBJ2-5, with D uncertain. The J call could be wrong; TRBJ2-1 is a better fit for the DNA end. The CDR3 spans 12 residues. The germline V gene encodes CDR1 MNHEY and CDR2 SMNVEV (reference sequence). The CDR3 DNA sequence: TGTGCCAGCAGGGCCATCTACAATGAGCAGTTCTTC. This encodes CASRAIYNEQFF.

This clonotype has just a few counts. J is TRBJ2-4 and V is TRBV7-6; D not resolved. This CDR3 has 16 amino acids. V was cut by 1 base and J by 3 bases, with 13 bases left in between. Germline CDR1 reads SGHVS; CDR2 reads FNYEAQ. In DNA form, the CDR3 reads TGTGCCAGCAGCTTAGGGCCCGGGTATGACAAAAACATTCAGTACTTC. Protein sequence: CASSLGPGYDKNIQYF.

This clonotype came up many times. The V gene is TRBV6-4, the J gene TRBJ2-3; TRBD2 aligns across 10 bases. The V segment lost 2 bases and the J segment 4 bases; nucleotides outside the gene matches: 3. From germline, CDR1 is MRHNA and CDR2 SNTAGT. This CDR3 has 15 amino acids. The CDR3 region is CASSDVAGGADTQYF. As DNA, the CDR3 is TGTGCCAGCAGTGACGTAGCGGGAGGTGCAGATACGCAGTATTTT.

There are a few counts of this clonotype. Its ends do not fully match the called genes, so a read error is possible. The V call is TRBV5-4, the J call TRBJ1-1; D possibly corresponds to TRBD1 (6 bases). CDR3 length: 15 residues. From germline, CDR1 is SGHNT and CDR2 YYREEE (reference sequence). The CDR3 region has the DNA TGTGCCAGCAGCTTGTTTGGACAGAGGAACGCTGAAGCTTTCTTT. It is translated as CASSLFGQRNAEAFF.

This clonotype has more than one count but fewer than ten. CDR3 coding DNA: TGTGCCAGCAGTTTAGGTCACAGGGAGGACACTGAAGCTTTCTTT. Protein: CASSLGHREDTEAFF. The gene calls are TRBV12-3 or TRBV12-4 and TRBJ1-1, with a tentative D call TRBD1 (6 bases). The CDR3 contains 15 residues. Trimming stripped 1 base from V and 3 bases from J, with 12 bases between.

The chain employs TRBV5-1 and TRBJ2-3; D perhaps matches TRBD1 (5 bases). V lost 0 bases and J lost 0, with 8 bases in between. The CDR3 has 15 amino acids. Germline loops: CDR1 SGHRS, CDR2 YFSETQ. CDR3 amino acids: CASSLVKGSTDTQYF. The CDR3 coding sequence is TGCGCCAGCAGCTTGGTAAAGGGGAGCACAGATACGCAGTATTTT. Looking up the rest from reference TRBV5-1 and TRBJ2-3 gives the full variable domain: KAGVTQTPRYLIKTRGQQVTLSCSPISGHRSVSWYQQTPGQGLQFLFEYFSETQRNKGNFPGRFSGRQFSNSRSEMNVSTLELGDSALYLCASSLVKGSTDTQYFGPGTRLTVL.

This clonotype was picked up a small number of times. The chain employs TRBV10-3 and TRBJ2-5; the D gene is possibly TRBD2 (5 bases). The J call may be in error: the DNA end matches TRBJ2-1 better. The CDR3 has 12 residues. The germline V gene encodes CDR1 ENHRY and CDR2 SYGVKD. The CDR3 protein is CAISGLGNEQFF. The CDR3 DNA follows: TGTGCCATCAGCGGACTCGGGAATGAGCAGTTCTTC.

This clonotype showed up just a few times. The rearrangement links TRBV12-3 or TRBV12-4 to TRBJ1-2, with D perhaps matching TRBD1 (6 bases). CDR3 length equals 15 residues. With 3 bases removed from V and 4 bases from J, the gap between germline ends came to 15 bases. For the CDR3, the DNA is TGTGCCAGCAGTTTGACCGGGACAAACCTCTATGGCTACACCTTC. It is translated as CASSLTGTNLYGYTF.

V is TRBV3-1 and J is TRBJ2-5; D possibly corresponds to TRBD1 (5 bases). The CDR3 covers 13 residues. Germline assignment: CDR1 LGHDT and CDR2 YNNKEL (reference sequence). With 4 bases removed from V and 4 bases from J, the gap between germline ends came to 10 bases. The CDR3 DNA sequence: TGTGCCAGCAGCCCAGGGCTCCCAGAGACCCAGTACTTC. This encodes CASSPGLPETQYF.

This clonotype has only a few counts. This chain connects TRBV29-1 to TRBJ1-2, with 9 bases that match TRBD1. The CDR3 is made up of 12 amino acids. Germline V gene sequence: CDR1 SQVTM, CDR2 ANQGSEA. With 3 bases clipped from V and 7 bases from J, the junction kept 3 bases outside the gene matches. The CDR3 region is CSVDDRGGGYTF. CDR3 nucleotide sequence: TGCAGCGTTGACGACAGGGGGGGTGGCTACACCTTC. Combining the CDR3 with reference TRBV29-1 and TRBJ1-2 gives the whole variable domain SAVISQKPSRDICQRGTSLTIQCQVDSQVTMMFWYRQQPGQSLTLIATANQGSEATYESGFVIDKFPISRPNLTFSTLTVSNMSPEDSSIYLCSVDDRGGGYTFGSGTRLTVV.

The V and J genes are TRBV7-2 and TRBJ2-1; D not certain. Trimming cost V 2 bases and J 0 bases, with 8 bases left between them. Looked up from germline, CDR1 is SGHTA and CDR2 is FQGNSA. This CDR3 has 15 amino acids. CDR3 bases: TGTGCCAGCAGCTTACAACCGTCCTCCTACAATGAGCAGTTCTTC. Its translation: CASSLQPSSYNEQFF.

The rearrangement uses TRBV10-3 and TRBJ1-4, with 7 bases lining up with TRBD1. Germline lookup yields CDR1 ENHRY and CDR2 SYGVKD. The CDR3 is made up of 15 amino acids. V was pared by 6 bases and J by 11 bases, with 15 bases of the junction left unmatched. Here the CDR3 DNA reads TGTGCCATCAGACCCGGGACAGCCCGCGAAGGGAAACTGTTTTTT. Protein sequence: CAIRPGTAREGKLFF.

The chain couples TRBV20-1 to TRBJ2-3, with D perhaps matching TRBD2 (6 bases). This CDR3 region has 14 residues. Between the trimmed V and J ends, which lost 3 bases and 5 bases, there was a span of 15 bases. Germline loops: CDR1 DFQATT, CDR2 SNEGSKA (reference sequence). The CDR3 coding sequence is TGCAGTGCTAGTCTCGCTAGCGCTAGAGATACGCAGTATTTT. It translates to CSASLASARDTQYF.

V is TRBV4-3 and J is TRBJ2-5, with D possibly being TRBD2 (5 bases). The CDR3 extends over 16 amino acids. Germline CDR1 and CDR2: LGHNA and YSLEER. Trimming removed 2 bases from V and 2 bases from J, with 15 bases in between. CDR3 in DNA: TGCGCCAGCAGCCAACTACCGGGATCACGGCAAGAGACCCAGTACTTC. Translating gives CASSQLPGSRQETQYF.

The chain employs TRBV7-2 and TRBJ1-2; TRBD1 is a possible D gene (5 bases). Germline lookup yields CDR1 SGHTA and CDR2 FQGNSA. The CDR3 loop spans 16 amino acids. Trimming pared 1 base from V and 2 bases from J, leaving 14 bases between. Here the CDR3 reads CASSLVATAVNYGYTF. DNA of the CDR3: TGTGCCAGCAGCTTAGTTGCGACAGCTGTGAACTATGGCTACACCTTC.